The source of this T cell receptor (beta chain) is a study of radiotherapy plus CTLA-4 blockade in lung cancer. Study-wide results and caveats: With interferon-beta, early dynamics of blood T cell clones were reported to best predict response.

Details on this clone: Its antigen remains unidentified.

The protocol was immunoSEQ multiplex PCR, while the TCRdb copy is restricted to in-frame clones and leaves out a portion. The sample yields fewer than 55,000 clones, 70% to 90% seen once. J gave up 8 bases and V 0 bases, and 3 bases lay outside the gene matches. CDR3 size: 15 residues. Per germline, CDR1 SGDLS and CDR2 YYNGEE. The TCR sequence derives from a human donor with non-small cell lung cancer whose response to radiotherapy plus ipilimumab could not be evaluated. The V and J genes are TRBV9 and TRBJ2-1; 12 bases are a match to TRBD2. Sequencing used peripheral blood, obtained from a patient treated with radiotherapy plus ipilimumab. The CDR3 region is CASSVASGRGDEQFF. As DNA, the CDR3 is TGTGCCAGCAGCGTAGCTAGCGGGAGGGGGGATGAGCAGTTCTTC. The variable domain in full, completed from reference TRBV9 and TRBJ2-1, reads DSGVTQTPKHLITATGQRVTLRCSPRSGDLSVYWYQQSLDQGLQFLIQYYNGEERAKGNILERFSAQQFPDLHSELNLSSLELGDSALYFCASSVASGRGDEQFFGPGTRLTVL.